A selection of T cell receptor beta chains follows, all from one sample in a study of blood T cell repertoires in COVID-19. Using immunoSEQ multiplex PCR, the repertoire was profiled, and TCRdb retains in-frame clones only, with some absent. The data hold about 500,000 clones, with roughly 87% observed a single time. Sequences were obtained from PBMCs or T cells enriched from blood (not recorded which). These receptors all come from a woman between 18 and 29 years old who had recovered from COVID-19. Each CDR3 is given with its conserved first and last residue. D genes are given only for firm matches. The size of a clone is reported for some rows only, either as once, few or many, or as a class for expanded clones.

j_gene | abundance | v_gene | len | d_gene | CDR3aa | CDR3nt
TRBJ1-2 | - | TRBV6-5 | 13 | - | CASSYLQTGGYTF | TGTGCCAGCAGTTACTTACAGACGGGGGGCTACACCTTC
TRBJ1-2 | - | TRBV12-3/TRBV12-4 | 12 | TRBD1 | CASARDSYGYTF | TGTGCCAGTGCCCGGGACAGCTATGGCTACACCTTC
TRBJ2-1 | - | TRBV11-3 | 15 | TRBD1 | CASSALRDRDNEQFF | TGTGCCAGCAGCGCACTCCGGGACAGGGACAATGAGCAGTTCTTC
TRBJ1-2 | - | TRBV11-2 | 13 | - | CASSRGGNYGYTF | TGTGCCAGCAGTCGGGGGGGTAACTATGGCTACACCTTC
TRBJ1-6 | - | TRBV2 | 15 | - | CASSESGAYNSPLHF | TGTGCCAGCAGTGAGTCGGGTGCCTATAATTCACCCCTCCACTTT
TRBJ2-7 | few | TRBV19 | 14 | TRBD1 | CASSIAGGTYEQYF | TGTGCCAGTAGTATAGCAGGGGGTACTTACGAGCAGTACTTC
TRBJ1-4 | - | TRBV3-1/TRBV3-2 | 14 | TRBD1 | CASSPWTGGEKLFF | TGTGCCAGCAGCCCATGGACAGGGGGTGAAAAACTGTTTTTT
TRBJ1-1 | few | TRBV11-2 | 16 | - | CASSLDSVTGDTEAFF | TGTGCCAGCAGCTTAGATAGTGTTACCGGGGACACTGAAGCTTTCTTT
TRBJ2-3 | - | TRBV5-1 | 13 | TRBD1 | CASSLSRGDTQYF | TGCGCCAGCAGCTTGAGCAGGGGGGATACGCAGTATTTT
TRBJ2-7 | - | TRBV28 | 16 | - | CATRLGVGHVIYEQYF | TGTGCCACGCGGTTGGGGGTGGGACACGTGATATACGAGCAGTACTTC
TRBJ1-1 | many | TRBV29-1 | 12 | - | CSVLGVGTEAFF | TGCAGCGTTCTAGGGGTTGGCACTGAAGCTTTCTTT
TRBJ1-2 | - | TRBV7-9 | 16 | - | CASSSSLIWGGYGYTF | TGTGCCAGCAGCTCGTCCTTGATTTGGGGCGGATATGGCTACACCTTC
TRBJ1-2 | few | TRBV10-2 | 14 | - | CASKLSTVSYGYTF | TGCGCCAGCAAGCTCTCGACAGTAAGCTATGGCTACACCTTC
TRBJ1-6 | - | TRBV10-1 | 17 | TRBD1 | CASGTTRGQGDNSPLHF | TGCGCCAGCGGAACAACGAGGGGGCAGGGAGATAATTCACCCCTCCACTTT